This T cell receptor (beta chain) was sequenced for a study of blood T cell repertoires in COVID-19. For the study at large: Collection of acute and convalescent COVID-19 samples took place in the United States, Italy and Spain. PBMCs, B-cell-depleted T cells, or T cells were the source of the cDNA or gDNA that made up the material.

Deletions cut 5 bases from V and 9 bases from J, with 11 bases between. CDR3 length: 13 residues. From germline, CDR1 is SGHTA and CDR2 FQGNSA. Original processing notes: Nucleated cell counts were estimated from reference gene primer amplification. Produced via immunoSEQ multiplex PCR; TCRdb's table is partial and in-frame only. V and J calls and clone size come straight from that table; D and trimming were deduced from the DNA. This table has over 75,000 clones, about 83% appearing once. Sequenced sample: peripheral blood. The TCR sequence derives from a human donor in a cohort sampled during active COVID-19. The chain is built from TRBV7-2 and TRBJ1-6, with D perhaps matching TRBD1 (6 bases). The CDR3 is CASSGDKGSPLHF. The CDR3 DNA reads TGTGCCAGCAGCGGGGACAAGGGTTCACCCCTCCACTTT.